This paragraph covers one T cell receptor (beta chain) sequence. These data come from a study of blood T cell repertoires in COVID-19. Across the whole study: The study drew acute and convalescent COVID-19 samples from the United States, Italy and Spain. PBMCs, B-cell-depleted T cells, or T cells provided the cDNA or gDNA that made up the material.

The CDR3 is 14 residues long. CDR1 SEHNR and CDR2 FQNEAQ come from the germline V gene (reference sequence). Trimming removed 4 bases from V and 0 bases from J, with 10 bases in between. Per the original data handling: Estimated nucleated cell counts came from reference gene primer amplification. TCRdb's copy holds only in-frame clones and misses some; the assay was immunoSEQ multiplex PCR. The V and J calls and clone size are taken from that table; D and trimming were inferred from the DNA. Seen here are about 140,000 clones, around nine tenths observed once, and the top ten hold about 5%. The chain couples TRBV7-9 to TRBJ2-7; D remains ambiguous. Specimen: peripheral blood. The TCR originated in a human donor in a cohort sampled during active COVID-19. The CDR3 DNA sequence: TGTGCCAGCAGCTATACCGCAGTCTCCTACGAGCAGTACTTC. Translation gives CASSYTAVSYEQYF. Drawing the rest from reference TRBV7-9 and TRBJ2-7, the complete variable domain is DTGVSQNPRHKITKRGQNVTFRCDPISEHNRLYWYRQTLGQGPEFLTYFQNEAQLEKSRLLSDRFSAERPKGSFSTLEIQRTEQGDSAMYLCASSYTAVSYEQYFGPGTRLTVT.